This T cell receptor beta chain came from a study of blood T cell repertoires in COVID-19. About the research overall: There were acute and convalescent COVID-19 samples, and they came from the United States, Italy and Spain.

In Seattle, patients joined the study during active infection and were tracked longitudinally. Original analysis: Amplification with reference gene primers provided the estimates of nucleated cell counts. Assay: immunoSEQ multiplex PCR; the TCRdb copy retains only in-frame clones and omits some. V, J and clone size derive from that table, while D and trimming were established from the DNA sequence. The table includes fewer than 250,000 clones, under 90% detected once. The ends lost 3 bases at V and 5 bases at J; junction bases unmatched: 3. This CDR3 is built from 13 residues. Germline CDR1 is MNHNS and CDR2 is SASEGT.

The clonotype comes from a woman of 80 years or more with COVID-19, enrolled during active disease. The V call is TRBV6-1, the J call TRBJ1-2; 7 nucleotides agree with TRBD1. What was sequenced was peripheral blood. CDR3 in amino acids: CASSDRQGYGYTF. In nucleotides, the CDR3 is TGTGCCAGCAGTGACAGACAGGGATATGGCTACACCTTC.